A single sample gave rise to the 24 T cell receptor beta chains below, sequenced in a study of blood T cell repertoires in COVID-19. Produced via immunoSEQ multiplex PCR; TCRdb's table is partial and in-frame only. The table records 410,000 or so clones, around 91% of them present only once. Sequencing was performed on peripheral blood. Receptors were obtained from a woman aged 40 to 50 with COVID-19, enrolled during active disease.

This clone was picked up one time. The CDR3 nucleotides read TGTGCCAGCAGTTCCGGGTCTAACACTGAAGCTTTCTTT. Translating gives CASSSGSNTEAFF. V is TRBV12-3 or TRBV12-4 and J is TRBJ1-1; unclear D gene. CDR3 length: 13 residues. The ends were cut back, 4 bases at V and 2 bases at J, with 8 bases in the middle.

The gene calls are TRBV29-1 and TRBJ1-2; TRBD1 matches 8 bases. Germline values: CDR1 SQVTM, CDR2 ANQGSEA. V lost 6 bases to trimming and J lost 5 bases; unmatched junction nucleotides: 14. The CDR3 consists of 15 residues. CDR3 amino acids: CSVGQGFSSVYGYTF. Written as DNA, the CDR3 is TGCAGCGTAGGACAGGGTTTCTCCTCGGTATATGGCTACACCTTC.

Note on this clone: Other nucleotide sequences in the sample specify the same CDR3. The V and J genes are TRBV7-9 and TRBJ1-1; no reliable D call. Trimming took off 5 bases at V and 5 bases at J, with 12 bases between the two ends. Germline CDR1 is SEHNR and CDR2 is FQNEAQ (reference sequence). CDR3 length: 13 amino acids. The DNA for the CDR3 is TGTGCCAGCAGCCCCCGGGGATCAACTGAAGCTTTCTTT. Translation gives CASSPRGSTEAFF.

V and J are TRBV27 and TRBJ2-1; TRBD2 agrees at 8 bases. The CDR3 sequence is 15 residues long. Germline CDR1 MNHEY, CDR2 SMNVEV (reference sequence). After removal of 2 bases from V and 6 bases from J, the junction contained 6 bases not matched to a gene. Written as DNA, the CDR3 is TGTGCCAGCAGTTTAGGAGCGGGAGTAAGCAATGAGCAGTTCTTC. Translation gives CASSLGAGVSNEQFF.

The CDR3 sequence: CASSLYGRGTEAFF. The CDR3 nucleotides are TGTGCCAGCAGCTTATACGGGCGGGGCACTGAAGCTTTCTTT. The chain carries TRBV11-2 and TRBJ1-1; the D is unclear. V dropped 2 bases and J dropped 4 bases, with 11 bases sitting between them. The germline V gene encodes CDR1 SGHAT and CDR2 FQNNGV. The CDR3 consists of 14 residues.

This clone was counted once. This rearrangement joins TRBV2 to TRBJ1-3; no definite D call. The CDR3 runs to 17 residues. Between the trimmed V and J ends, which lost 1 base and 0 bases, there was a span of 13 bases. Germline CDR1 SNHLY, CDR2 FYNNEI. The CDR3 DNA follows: TGTGCCAGCAGTGAAGGTGTACTGCTGAGCTCTGGAAACACCATATATTTT. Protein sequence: CASSEGVLLSSGNTIYF.

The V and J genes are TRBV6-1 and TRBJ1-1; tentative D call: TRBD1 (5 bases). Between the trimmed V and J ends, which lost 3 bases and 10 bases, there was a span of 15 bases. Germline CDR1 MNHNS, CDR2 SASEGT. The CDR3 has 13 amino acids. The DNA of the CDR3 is TGTGCCAGCAGTGAGGGAACCTGGGGGGGAGCTTTCTTT. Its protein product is CASSEGTWGGAFF.

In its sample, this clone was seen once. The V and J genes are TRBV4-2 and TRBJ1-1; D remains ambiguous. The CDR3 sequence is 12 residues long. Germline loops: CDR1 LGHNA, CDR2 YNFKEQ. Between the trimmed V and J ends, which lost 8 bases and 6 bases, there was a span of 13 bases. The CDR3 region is CASRKLGSEAFF. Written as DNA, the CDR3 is TGTGCCAGCCGTAAACTTGGTTCTGAAGCTTTCTTT.

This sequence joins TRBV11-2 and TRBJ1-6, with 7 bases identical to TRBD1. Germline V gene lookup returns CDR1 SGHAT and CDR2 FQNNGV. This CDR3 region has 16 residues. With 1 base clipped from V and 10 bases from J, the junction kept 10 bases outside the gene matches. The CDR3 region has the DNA TGTGCCAGCAGCTTAGCGGGTTGGCAGGGGGGCTCACCCCTCCACTTT. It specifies CASSLAGWQGGSPLHF. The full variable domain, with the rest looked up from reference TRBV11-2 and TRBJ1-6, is EAGVAQSPRYKIIEKRQSVAFWCNPISGHATLYWYQQILGQGPKLLIQFQNNGVVDDSQLPKDRFSAERLKGVDSTLKIQPAKLEDSAVYLCASSLAGWQGGSPLHFGNGTRLTVT.

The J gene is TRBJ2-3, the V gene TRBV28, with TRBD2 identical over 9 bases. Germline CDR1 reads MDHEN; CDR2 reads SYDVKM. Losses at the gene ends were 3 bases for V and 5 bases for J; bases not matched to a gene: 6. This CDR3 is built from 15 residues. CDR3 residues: CASSFRLAAGDTQYF. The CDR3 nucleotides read TGTGCCAGCAGTTTCCGACTAGCGGCAGGAGATACGCAGTATTTT.

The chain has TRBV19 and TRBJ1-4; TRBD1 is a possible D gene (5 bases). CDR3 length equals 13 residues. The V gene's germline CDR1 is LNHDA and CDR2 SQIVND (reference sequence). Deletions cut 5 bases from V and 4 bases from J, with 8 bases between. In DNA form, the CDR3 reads TGTGCCAGTAGTGCGGGGCTTAATGAAAAACTGTTTTTT. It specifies CASSAGLNEKLFF.

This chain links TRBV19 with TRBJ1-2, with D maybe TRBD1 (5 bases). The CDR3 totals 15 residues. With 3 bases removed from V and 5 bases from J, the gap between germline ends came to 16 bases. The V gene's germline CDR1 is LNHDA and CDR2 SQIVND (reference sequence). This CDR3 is CASSITRQGGYGYTF. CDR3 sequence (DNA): TGTGCCAGTAGTATTACTAGGCAGGGAGGGTATGGCTACACCTTC.

Here the CDR3 DNA reads TGCAGCGCCGGGGGGATAGGGTCCTACGAGCAGTACTTC. Its protein product is CSAGGIGSYEQYF. The rearrangement links TRBV29-1 to TRBJ2-7, with 7 bases matching TRBD2. The CDR3 is 13 amino acids. V shed 7 bases, J shed 1 base, and the junction held 7 bases outside the gene matches. Germline assignment: CDR1 SQVTM and CDR2 ANQGSEA.

The CDR3 protein is CASSGPGTSGTTDTQYF. CDR3 nucleotides: TGTGCCAGCAGTGGGCCCGGGACTAGCGGGACCACAGATACGCAGTATTTT. V usage is TRBV2 and J usage is TRBJ2-3, with TRBD2 matching 13 bases. J was trimmed by 2 bases and V by 4 bases; bases with no gene match: 6. The CDR3 is 17 amino acids. Per the germline V gene, CDR1 is SNHLY and CDR2 is FYNNEI.

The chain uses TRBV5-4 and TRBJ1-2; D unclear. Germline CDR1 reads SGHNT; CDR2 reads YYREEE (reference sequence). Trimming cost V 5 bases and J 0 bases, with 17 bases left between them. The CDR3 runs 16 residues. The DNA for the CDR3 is TGTGCCAGCAGTTCGATTAGGCGAGACTCTAACTATGGCTACACCTTC. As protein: CASSSIRRDSNYGYTF.

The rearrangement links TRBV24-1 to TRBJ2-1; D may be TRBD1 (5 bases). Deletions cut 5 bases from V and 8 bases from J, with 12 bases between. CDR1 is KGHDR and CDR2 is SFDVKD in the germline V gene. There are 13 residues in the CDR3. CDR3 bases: TGTGCCACCAGTGTCCAGGGAAAGTATGAGCAGTTCTTC. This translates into CATSVQGKYEQFF.

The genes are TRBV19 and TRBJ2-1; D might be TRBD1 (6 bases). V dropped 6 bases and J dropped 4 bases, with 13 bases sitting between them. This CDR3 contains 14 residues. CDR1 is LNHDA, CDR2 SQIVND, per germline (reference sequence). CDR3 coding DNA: TGTGCCAGTAGCACCGGGACACTATACAATGAGCAGTTCTTC. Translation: CASSTGTLYNEQFF.

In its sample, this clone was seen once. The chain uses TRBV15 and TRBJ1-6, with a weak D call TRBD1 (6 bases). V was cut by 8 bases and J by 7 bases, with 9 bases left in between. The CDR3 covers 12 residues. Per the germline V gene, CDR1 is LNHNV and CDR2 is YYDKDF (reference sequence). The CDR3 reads CATGQGNSPLHF. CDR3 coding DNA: TGTGCCACCGGGCAGGGGAATTCACCCCTCCACTTT.

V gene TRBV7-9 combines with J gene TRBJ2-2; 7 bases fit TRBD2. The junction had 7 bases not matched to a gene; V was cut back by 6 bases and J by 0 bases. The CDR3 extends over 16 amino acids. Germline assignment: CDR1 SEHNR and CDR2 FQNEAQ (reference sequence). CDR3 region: CASRGGTTANTGELFF. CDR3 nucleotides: TGTGCCAGCAGGGGGGGGACCACGGCGAACACCGGGGAGCTGTTTTTT.

The CDR3 here is CASSQGKTGSSYNSPLHF. In DNA, the CDR3 is TGTGCCAGCAGCCAAGGGAAGACAGGGAGCTCCTATAATTCACCCCTCCACTTT. The rearrangement uses TRBV3-1 (or the pseudogene TRBV3-2) and TRBJ1-6; 7 positions match TRBD1. This CDR3 is 18 amino acids long. The ends lost 1 base at V and 0 bases at J; junction bases unmatched: 6. Germline V gene sequence: CDR1 LGHDT, CDR2 YNNKEL (reference sequence).

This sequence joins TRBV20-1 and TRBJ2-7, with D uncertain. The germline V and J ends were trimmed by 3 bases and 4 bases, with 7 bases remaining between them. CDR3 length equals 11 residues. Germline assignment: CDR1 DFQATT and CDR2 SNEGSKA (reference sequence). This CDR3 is CSASIQYEQYF. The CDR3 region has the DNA TGCAGTGCTAGCATCCAGTACGAGCAGTACTTC.

CDR3 region: CASSKTGPSYNEQFF. In DNA form, the CDR3 reads TGCGCCAGCAGTAAGACAGGGCCATCCTACAATGAGCAGTTCTTC. This sequence joins TRBV10-2 and TRBJ2-1; the match to TRBD1 covers 7 bases. The CDR3 runs 15 residues. CDR1 WSHSY and CDR2 SAAADI come from the germline V gene. Germline trimming cut 5 bases from V and 1 base from J; bases unmatched to any gene: 5.

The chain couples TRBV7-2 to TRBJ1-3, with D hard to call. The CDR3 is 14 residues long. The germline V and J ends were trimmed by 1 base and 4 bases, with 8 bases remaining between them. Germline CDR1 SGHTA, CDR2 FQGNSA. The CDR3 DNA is TGTGCCAGCAGCTTAGGAGGGAACGGAAACACCATATATTTT. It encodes CASSLGGNGNTIYF.

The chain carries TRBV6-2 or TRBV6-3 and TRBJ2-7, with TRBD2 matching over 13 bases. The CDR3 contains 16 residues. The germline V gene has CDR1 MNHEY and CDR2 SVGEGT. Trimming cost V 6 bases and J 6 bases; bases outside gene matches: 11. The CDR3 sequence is CASSHPQLAGGIEQYF. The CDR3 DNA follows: TGTGCCAGCAGCCATCCCCAACTAGCGGGAGGGATCGAGCAGTACTTC.